This T cell receptor (beta chain) was recorded in a study of blood T cell repertoires in COVID-19. Here immunoSEQ multiplex PCR was the method, and the copy in TCRdb shows in-frame clones only, minus some. The sample includes about 410,000 clones, 75% to 90% of them seen just once. Seattle researchers signed up patients amid active infection and tracked them longitudinally. The CDR3 runs 16 residues. V lost 5 bases and J lost 0; bases outside the gene matches: 5. CDR1 is SGHAT and CDR2 is FQDESV in the germline V gene (reference sequence). Material for sequencing was peripheral blood. This sequence joins TRBV11-1 and TRBJ2-1; 9 bases are shared with TRBD1. This TCR was sampled from a woman in her forties with COVID-19, enrolled during active disease. The CDR3 nucleotides are TGTGCCAGCAGCCGTGGACAGGGGAGCTCCTACAATGAGCAGTTCTTC. This codes for CASSRGQGSSYNEQFF. The full variable domain, completed using reference TRBV11-1 and TRBJ2-1, is EAEVAQSPRYKITEKSQAVAFWCDPISGHATLYWYRQILGQGPELLVQFQDESVVDDSQLPKDRFSAERLKGVDSTLKIQPAELGDSAMYLCASSRGQGSSYNEQFFGPGTRLTVL.